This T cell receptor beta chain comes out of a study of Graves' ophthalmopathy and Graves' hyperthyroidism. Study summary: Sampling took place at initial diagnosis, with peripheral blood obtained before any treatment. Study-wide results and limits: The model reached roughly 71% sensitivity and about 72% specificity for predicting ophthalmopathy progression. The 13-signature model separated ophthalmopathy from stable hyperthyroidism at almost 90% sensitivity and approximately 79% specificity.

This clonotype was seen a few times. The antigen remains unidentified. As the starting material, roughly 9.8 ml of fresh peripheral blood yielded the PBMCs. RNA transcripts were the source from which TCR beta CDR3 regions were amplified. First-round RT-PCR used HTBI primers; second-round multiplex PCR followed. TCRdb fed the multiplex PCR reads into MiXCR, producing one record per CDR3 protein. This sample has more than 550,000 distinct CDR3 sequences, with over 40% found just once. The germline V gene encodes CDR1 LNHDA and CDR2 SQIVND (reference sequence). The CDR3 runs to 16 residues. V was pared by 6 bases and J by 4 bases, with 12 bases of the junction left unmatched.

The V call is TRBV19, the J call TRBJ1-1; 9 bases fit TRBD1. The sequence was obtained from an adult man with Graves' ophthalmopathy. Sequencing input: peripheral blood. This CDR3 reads CASSRDRELFSTEAFF. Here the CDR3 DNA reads TGTGCCAGTAGCCGGGACAGGGAGTTATTTAGCACTGAAGCTTTCTTT.